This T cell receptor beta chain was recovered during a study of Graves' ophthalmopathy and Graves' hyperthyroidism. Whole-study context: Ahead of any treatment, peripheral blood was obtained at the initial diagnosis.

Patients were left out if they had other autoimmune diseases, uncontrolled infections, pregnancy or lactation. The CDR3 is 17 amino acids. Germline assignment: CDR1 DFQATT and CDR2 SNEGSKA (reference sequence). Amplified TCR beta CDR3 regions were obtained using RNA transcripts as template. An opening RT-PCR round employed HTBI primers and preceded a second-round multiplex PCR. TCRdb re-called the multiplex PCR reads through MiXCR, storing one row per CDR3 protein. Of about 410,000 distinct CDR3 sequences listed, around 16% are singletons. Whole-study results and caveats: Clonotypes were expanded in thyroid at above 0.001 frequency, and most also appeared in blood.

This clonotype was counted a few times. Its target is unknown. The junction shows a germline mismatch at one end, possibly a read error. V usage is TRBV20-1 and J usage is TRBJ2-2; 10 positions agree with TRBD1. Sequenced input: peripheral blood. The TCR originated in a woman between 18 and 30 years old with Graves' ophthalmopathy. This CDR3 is CSARDNRDRGPRGELFF. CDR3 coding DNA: TGCAGTGCCAGAGATAACCGGGACAGGGGCCCGAGGGGGGAGCTGTTTTTT.